The rows below give T cell receptor beta chains drawn from one sample of a study of shared clonotypes between healthy human individuals. Profiling relied on immunoSEQ multiplex PCR, and the TCRdb table lists in-frame clones only, not all of them. The data show about 1.5 million clones, 95% to 99% seen once. The specimen was naive CD4+ T cells sorted from blood. The receptors here all came from a man younger than 45 in good health. Each CDR3 is given with its conserved first and last residue. The order of the fields is CDR3 protein, J gene, V gene.

CASSPLHRGPVNEKLFF	TRBJ1-4	TRBV18
CASSLARELRDTQYF	TRBJ2-3	TRBV5-6
CASSFRDSLSYEQYF	TRBJ2-7	TRBV28
CASSFRDHEQYF	TRBJ2-7	TRBV5-1
CASSFFLGQGLKLPDTQYF	TRBJ2-3	TRBV27
CASRLTSGRADEQFF	TRBJ2-1	TRBV6-6
CASSPNGRALTDTQYF	TRBJ2-3	TRBV18
CASSVGVASWEQYF	TRBJ2-7	TRBV9
CASSPLTGVNTEAFF	TRBJ1-1	TRBV28
CASTEGRDRVYEQYF	TRBJ2-7	TRBV6-1
CASSSPGNQPQHF	TRBJ1-5	TRBV28
CASSERAPFEQYF	TRBJ2-7	TRBV6-1
CASSLNWDRYEQYF	TRBJ2-7	TRBV27
CASSQGHRLGYGELFF	TRBJ2-2	TRBV4-1
CASSLGLAGEWQFF	TRBJ2-1	TRBV28
CASSRGLAAYNEQFF	TRBJ2-1	TRBV11-2
CASSLSFYQETQYF	TRBJ2-5	TRBV7-6
CASSPQGGSTYNEQFF	TRBJ2-1	TRBV7-8
CASSFGGTRYGYTF	TRBJ1-2	TRBV28
CASSLDRHPEQYF	TRBJ2-7	TRBV28
CASSSQGVWAEAFF	TRBJ1-1	TRBV19
CASSPFGRETQYF	TRBJ2-5	TRBV7-3
CATSRDPSGRVTDTQYF	TRBJ2-3	TRBV15
CSVDRTAYNEQFF	TRBJ2-1	TRBV29-1
CASSGRSEKLFF	TRBJ1-4	TRBV7-9
CASSESNQPQHF	TRBJ1-5	TRBV10-1
CASSRDREGYTF	TRBJ1-2	TRBV18
CASSLGTGLNSGNTIYF	TRBJ1-3	TRBV5-1
CASSPSGGRNEKLFF	TRBJ1-4	TRBV18
CASRPAGGGNTEAFF	TRBJ1-1	TRBV6-1
CASSIASTPPNTGELFF	TRBJ2-2	TRBV19
CASSPDRVGAYEQYF	TRBJ2-7	TRBV18
CASSLGPSGRSWETQYF	TRBJ2-5	TRBV7-3
CASSFGLGPEQFF	TRBJ2-1	TRBV5-5
CASSIRGRGTGELFF	TRBJ2-2	TRBV19
CAWSGDRGGEQYF	TRBJ2-7	TRBV30
CASSTLGTPARGTEAFF	TRBJ1-1	TRBV19
CASSVLEGSNEQFF	TRBJ2-1	TRBV2
CASSLKLNTEAFF	TRBJ1-1	TRBV27
CASSDVSVQETQYF	TRBJ2-5	TRBV2
CASSITGTGRGYTF	TRBJ1-2	TRBV6-6
CASSSGRVSAGDTQYF	TRBJ2-3	TRBV5-1
CASSLGDRDTGELFF	TRBJ2-2	TRBV5-1
CASSLNTDGDYGYTF	TRBJ1-2	TRBV19
CASSTRDRITSNQPQHF	TRBJ1-5	TRBV19
CASSVAQQSGAQYF	TRBJ2-7	TRBV9
CASSRTPGQGGSGANVLTF	TRBJ2-6	TRBV27
CASSPYRDNNYNEQFF	TRBJ2-1	TRBV18